This T cell receptor beta chain was documented in a study of T cell repertoires in cytomegalovirus infection. Study details: The public TCR beta signatures pointed to both CMV infection and matching HLA type.

Germline V CDR1 and CDR2: SQVTM, ANQGSEA. Germline trimming cut 7 bases from V and 3 bases from J; bases unmatched to any gene: 4. The CDR3 spans 14 residues. The study, taken as a whole, reports: The study found HLA-C-restricted CMV-specific TCR beta clonotypes dominating the ex vivo response. Carriage of CMV together with the relevant HLA was identifiable through cumulative public TCR beta family frequency.

TCRdb itself ran the reads through MiXCR, one entry per CDR3 protein. The sample lists roughly 720,000 distinct CDR3 sequences, 35% seen once, with under 3% in the top ten. About this clonotype: As yet, its antigen is unknown.

The TCR sequence derives from a human donor in good health (CMV status not recorded). Some clones in this sample may be carry-over from other donors' samples. Sequenced material: PBMCs. This rearrangement joins TRBV29-1 to TRBJ2-5; 14 bases align to TRBD2. The CDR3 DNA is TGCAGCGCACCGGGACTAGCGGGAGAAGAGACCCAGTACTTC. Encoded protein: CSAPGLAGEETQYF.